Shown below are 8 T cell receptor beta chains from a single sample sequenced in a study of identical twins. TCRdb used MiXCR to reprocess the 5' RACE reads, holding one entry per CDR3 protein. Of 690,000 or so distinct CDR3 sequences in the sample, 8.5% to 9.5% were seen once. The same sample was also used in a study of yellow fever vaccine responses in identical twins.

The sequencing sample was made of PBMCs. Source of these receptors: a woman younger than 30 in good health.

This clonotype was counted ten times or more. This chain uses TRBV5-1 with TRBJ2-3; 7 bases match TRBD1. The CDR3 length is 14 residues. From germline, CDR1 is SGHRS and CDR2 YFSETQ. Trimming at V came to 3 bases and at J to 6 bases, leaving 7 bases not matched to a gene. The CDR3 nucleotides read TGCGCCAGCAGCTCCTACTCACAGGGGGATACGCAGTATTTT. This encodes CASSSYSQGDTQYF. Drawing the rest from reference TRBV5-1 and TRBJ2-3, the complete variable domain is KAGVTQTPRYLIKTRGQQVTLSCSPISGHRSVSWYQQTPGQGLQFLFEYFSETQRNKGNFPGRFSGRQFSNSRSEMNVSTLELGDSALYLCASSSYSQGDTQYFGPGTRLTVL.

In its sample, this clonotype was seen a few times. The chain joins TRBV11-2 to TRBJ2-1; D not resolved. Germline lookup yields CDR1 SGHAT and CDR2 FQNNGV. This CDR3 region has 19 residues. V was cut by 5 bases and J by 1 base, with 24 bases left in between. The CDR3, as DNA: TGTGCCAGCAGCCTCTCCCGGCAGACTTTTCCAATTTCCTACAATGAGCAGTTCTTC. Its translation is CASSLSRQTFPISYNEQFF.

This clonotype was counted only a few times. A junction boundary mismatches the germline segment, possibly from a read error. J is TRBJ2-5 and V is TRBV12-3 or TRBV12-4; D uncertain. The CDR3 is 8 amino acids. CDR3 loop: CASSTAFF. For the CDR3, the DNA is TGTGCCAGCAGCACCGCCTTCTTC.

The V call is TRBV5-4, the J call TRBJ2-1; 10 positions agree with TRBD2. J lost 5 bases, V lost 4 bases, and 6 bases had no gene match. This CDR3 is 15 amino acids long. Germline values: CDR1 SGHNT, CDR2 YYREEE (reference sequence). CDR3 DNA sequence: TGTGCCAGCAGCGAGGGGGGACTAGCGAACAATGAGCAGTTCTTC. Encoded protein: CASSEGGLANNEQFF.

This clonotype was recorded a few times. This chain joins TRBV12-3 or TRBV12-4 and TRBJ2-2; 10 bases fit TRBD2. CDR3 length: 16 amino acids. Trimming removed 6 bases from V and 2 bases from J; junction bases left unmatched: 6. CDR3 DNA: TGTGCCAGCAGGTACTCTAGCGGGAGTAACACCGGGGAGCTGTTTTTT. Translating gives CASRYSSGSNTGELFF.

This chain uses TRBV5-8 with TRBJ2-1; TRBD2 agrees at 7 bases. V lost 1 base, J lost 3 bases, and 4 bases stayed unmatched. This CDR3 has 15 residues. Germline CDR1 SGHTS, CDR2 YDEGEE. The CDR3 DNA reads TGTGCCAGCAGCTTGATCAGGGAGGGCTACAATGAGCAGTTCTTC. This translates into CASSLIREGYNEQFF.

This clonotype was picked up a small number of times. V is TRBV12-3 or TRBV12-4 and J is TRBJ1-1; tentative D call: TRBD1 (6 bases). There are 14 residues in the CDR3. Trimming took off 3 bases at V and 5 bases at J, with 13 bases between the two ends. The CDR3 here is CASSFGGPGTEAFF. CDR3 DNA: TGTGCCAGCAGTTTTGGGGGGCCGGGGACTGAAGCTTTCTTT.

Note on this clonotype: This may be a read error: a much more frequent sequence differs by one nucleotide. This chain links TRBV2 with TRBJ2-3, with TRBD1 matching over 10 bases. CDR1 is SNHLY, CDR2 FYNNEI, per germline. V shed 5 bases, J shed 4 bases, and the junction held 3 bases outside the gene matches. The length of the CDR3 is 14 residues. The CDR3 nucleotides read TGTGCCAGCAGTAAAGACAGGGGGCCAGATACGCAGTATTTT. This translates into CASSKDRGPDTQYF.